Listed below are T cell receptor beta chains from one sample, sequenced in a study of blood T cell repertoires in COVID-19. This table comes from immunoSEQ multiplex PCR, and its TCRdb copy is limited to in-frame clones, with some not included. The data contain about 180,000 clones, around 88% of them singletons. The sequenced sample was peripheral blood. The receptors shown here come from a woman aged 25 to 45 with acute or convalescent COVID-19. The CDR3 runs from the conserved cysteine through the conserved F or W. A D gene is named only where the DNA matches it firmly. Size tells how often a clone was seen (once, few, many) or the class of an expanded clone, and some rows leave it out.

clone_size j_call cdr3_length d_call v_call cdr3_nt cdr3_aa
few TRBJ2-1 13 TRBD1 TRBV19 TGTGCCACAAGGGACAGGTGGTACAATGAGCAGTTCTTC CATRDRWYNEQFF
once TRBJ1-1 13 - TRBV6-5 TGTGCCAGCAGTCCCCTAGGCAACACTGAAGCTTTCTTT CASSPLGNTEAFF
- TRBJ2-2 14 - TRBV2 TGTGCCAGCAGTGAGAGATTGAACACCGGGGAGCTGTTTTTT CASSERLNTGELFF
once TRBJ2-1 15 TRBD2 TRBV24-1 TGTGCCACGATGGGACTAGCGGGAGGGTGGAATGAGCAGTTCTTC CATMGLAGGWNEQFF
- TRBJ1-5 15 - TRBV19 TGTGCCAGTAGTACGCCAGGGGAGCATAATCAGCCCCAGCATTTT CASSTPGEHNQPQHF
- TRBJ2-2 13 - TRBV5-1 TGCGCCACAGGGGTATCGGGAACCGGGGAGCTGTTTTTT CATGVSGTGELFF
few TRBJ2-1 13 - TRBV19 TGTGCCAGTAAAGCGGCCTCCTACAATGAGCAGTTCTTC CASKAASYNEQFF
few TRBJ2-7 14 TRBD1 TRBV28 TGTGCCAGCAGATCCCCCGGGACAGCGTACGAGCAGTACTTC CASRSPGTAYEQYF
- TRBJ2-3 13 TRBD2 TRBV2 TGTGCCAGCAGTGAATGGGGAGGGGATACGCAGTATTTT CASSEWGGDTQYF
- TRBJ1-6 14 - TRBV5-8 TGTGCCAGCAGCTTGGTTTACAGGAATTCACCCCTCCACTTT CASSLVYRNSPLHF
- TRBJ1-5 13 - TRBV15 TGTGCCACCAGCAGAGATTTTCGTCAGCCCCAGCATTTT CATSRDFRQPQHF
- TRBJ1-2 13 - TRBV12-3/TRBV12-4 TGTGCCAGCAGTTGGGGACTCAGGGTTGGCTACACCTTC CASSWGLRVGYTF
- TRBJ2-7 16 - TRBV5-4 TGTGCCAGCAGCTTGGGAGTAGGGGGAGGGTCCTACGAGCAGTACTTC CASSLGVGGGSYEQYF
- TRBJ2-3 15 - TRBV7-9 TGTGCCAGCAGCTCTCGGCGGGATGGTACAGATACGCAGTATTTT CASSSRRDGTDTQYF
- TRBJ2-1 15 TRBD2 TRBV28 TGTGCCAGCAGTCCTTTGGGACTAGCGGTCGATGAGCAGTTCTTC CASSPLGLAVDEQFF
- TRBJ2-7 15 - TRBV5-1 TGCGCCAGCAGCTTGGCTGGACAGCCGGCCTACGAGCAGTACTTC CASSLAGQPAYEQYF
- TRBJ2-7 13 TRBD2 TRBV29-1 TGCAGCGTAAAGCGGGAGGGCCTCTACGAGCAGTACTTC CSVKREGLYEQYF
- TRBJ2-2 13 - TRBV7-9 TGTGCCAGCAGCCCGGTAACCACCGGGGAGCTGTTTTTT CASSPVTTGELFF
- TRBJ1-5 15 - TRBV19 TGTGCCAGTAGTGCGCAGGGGCCGCGCAATCAGCCCCAGCATTTT CASSAQGPRNQPQHF
- TRBJ2-3 12 TRBD2 TRBV29-1 TGCAGCGGAAAGCGGGAGCTGAATACGCAGTATTTT CSGKRELNTQYF
- TRBJ1-1 13 - TRBV28 TGTGCCAGCAGTTTCGGGGATAACACTGAAGCTTTCTTT CASSFGDNTEAFF
- TRBJ1-1 16 - TRBV11-3 TGTGCCAGCAGATCATATAAGGGACAAATGAACACTGAAGCTTTCTTT CASRSYKGQMNTEAFF
- TRBJ1-1 17 - TRBV21-1 TGTGCCAGCAGCAAAGCCCCTTTACCTTCGAGCCTGATTGAAGCTTTCTTT CASSKAPLPSSLIEAFF
- TRBJ2-1 18 - TRBV19 TGTGCCAGTAGTATAAGTCTAGCGTCCGAATATGGCTACAATGAGCAGTTCTTC CASSISLASEYGYNEQFF
- TRBJ2-3 14 TRBD2 TRBV11-3 TGTGCCAGCAGCTTAATAAGGGACTATGATACGCAGTATTTT CASSLIRDYDTQYF
once TRBJ2-7 15 - TRBV5-5 TGTGCCAGCACCGTCGACCTTTACAGCTCCTACGAGCAGTACTTC CASTVDLYSSYEQYF
once TRBJ1-6 15 - TRBV19 TGTGCCAGTAGTATTCAATCAGGGATAGAGTCACCCCTCCACTTT CASSIQSGIESPLHF
- TRBJ2-7 13 TRBD2 TRBV6-5 TGTGCCAGCAGTTCCCGGGAGGCTGCGGAGCAGTACTTC CASSSREAAEQYF
- TRBJ2-7 13 TRBD2 TRBV6-5 TGTGCCAGCAGTTCAGCGGGAGTATACGAGCAGTACTTC CASSSAGVYEQYF
once TRBJ2-1 12 - TRBV7-9 TGTGCCAGCAGCCCGCAGGGGAGTGAGCAGTTCTTC CASSPQGSEQFF
- TRBJ2-5 12 - TRBV12-3/TRBV12-4 TGTGCCAGCAGTGGAAGGGGAGAGACCCAGTACTTC CASSGRGETQYF
- TRBJ1-3 12 - TRBV28 TGTGCCAGCAGACAACAGGAAAACACCATATATTTT CASRQQENTIYF
- TRBJ1-4 14 - TRBV3-1/TRBV3-2 TGTGCCAGCAGCCAAGCAGGGTCTGGTGAAAAACTGTTTTTT CASSQAGSGEKLFF
once TRBJ2-5 12 - TRBV6-6 TGTGCCAGCCGCCGGCGGATAGAGACCCAGTACTTC CASRRRIETQYF
- TRBJ2-1 13 TRBD2 TRBV6-5 TGTGCCAGCAGTTCGACTAGCGGGAGTGAGCAGTTCTTC CASSSTSGSEQFF
- TRBJ1-4 12 - TRBV11-2 TGTGCCAGCAGCTTAGATCGGGGAAAACTGTTTTTT CASSLDRGKLFF
- TRBJ2-5 14 TRBD1 TRBV7-9 TGTGCCAGCAGCCACGGACAGGGGGGAGAGACCCAGTACTTC CASSHGQGGETQYF
- TRBJ1-5 16 TRBD1 TRBV28 TGTGCCAGCAGTTTACTCCAGGGGGCCAGGGGTAAGCCCCAGCATTTT CASSLLQGARGKPQHF
few TRBJ2-1 15 TRBD2 TRBV11-3 TGTGCCAGCAGCTTAACGTGGGAGGGCCGCGATGAGCAGTTCTTC CASSLTWEGRDEQFF
once TRBJ2-5 12 - TRBV28 TGTGCCAGCAGGGACAACACGGAGACCCAGTACTTC CASRDNTETQYF
- TRBJ1-5 12 - TRBV28 TGTGCCAGCAGTTTAGGGGGCCAGCCCCAGCATTTT CASSLGGQPQHF
- TRBJ1-3 15 - TRBV10-2 TGCGCCACCGTTACCCAGGAAGGGGCCGGAAACACCATATATTTT CATVTQEGAGNTIYF
- TRBJ2-2 14 - TRBV5-1 TGCGCCAGCAGTCGGCAGGGCCAAACCGGGGAGCTGTTTTTT CASSRQGQTGELFF
- TRBJ2-5 14 - TRBV28 TGTGCCAGCAGTTTACTAGAAGATCAAGAGACCCAGTACTTC CASSLLEDQETQYF
- TRBJ2-7 15 TRBD2 TRBV27 TGTGCCAGCCGAGCCCACAATAGCGGGCTCTACGAGCAGTACTTC CASRAHNSGLYEQYF
- TRBJ2-7 14 TRBD2 TRBV6-6 TGTGCCTCGGCTGAGCGGGAGGGCCCGCTCGAGCAGTACTTC CASAEREGPLEQYF
- TRBJ2-1 12 - TRBV12-3/TRBV12-4 TGTGCCAGCACCCAAGCACTCAATGAGCAGTTCTTC CASTQALNEQFF
- TRBJ2-7 13 TRBD1 TRBV29-1 TGCAGCTTGGGACAGAGAAGCTCCTACGAGCAGTACTTC CSLGQRSSYEQYF
- TRBJ1-4 14 TRBD1 TRBV5-4 TGTGCCAGCAGCAAAGACAGGGCCCAAGAAAAACTGTTTTTT CASSKDRAQEKLFF
- TRBJ1-1 16 - TRBV19 TGTGCCAGTAGTATCATCCTAGATTTGGTGGGCACTGAAGCTTTCTTT CASSIILDLVGTEAFF
- TRBJ2-3 17 TRBD2 TRBV5-1 TGCGCCAGCAGCCTAGGGACTAGCGGGAGTGCGACAGATACGCAGTATTTT CASSLGTSGSATDTQYF
- TRBJ2-7 14 TRBD1 TRBV10-3 TGTGCCATCGGATCGGCGGGACAGGGCTACGAGCAGTACTTC CAIGSAGQGYEQYF
- TRBJ2-1 10 - TRBV30 TGCCCCTTTTTGTACAATGAGCAGTTCTTC CPFLYNEQFF